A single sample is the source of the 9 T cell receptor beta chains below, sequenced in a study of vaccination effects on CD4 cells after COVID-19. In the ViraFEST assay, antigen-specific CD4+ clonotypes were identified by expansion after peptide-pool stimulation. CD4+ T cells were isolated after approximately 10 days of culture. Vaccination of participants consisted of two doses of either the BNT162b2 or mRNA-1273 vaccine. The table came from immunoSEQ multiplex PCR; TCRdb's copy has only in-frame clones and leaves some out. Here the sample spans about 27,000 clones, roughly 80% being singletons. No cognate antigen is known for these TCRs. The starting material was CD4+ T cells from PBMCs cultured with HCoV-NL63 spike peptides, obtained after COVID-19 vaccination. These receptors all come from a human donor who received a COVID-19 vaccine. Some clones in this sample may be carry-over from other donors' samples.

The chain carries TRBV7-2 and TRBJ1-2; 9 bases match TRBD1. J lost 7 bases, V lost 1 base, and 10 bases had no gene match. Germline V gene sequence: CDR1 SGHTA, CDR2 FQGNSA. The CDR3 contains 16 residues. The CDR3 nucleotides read TGTGCCAGCAGCTTAGTCGGCTCGGACAGGGGTTTTGGCTACACCTTC. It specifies CASSLVGSDRGFGYTF.

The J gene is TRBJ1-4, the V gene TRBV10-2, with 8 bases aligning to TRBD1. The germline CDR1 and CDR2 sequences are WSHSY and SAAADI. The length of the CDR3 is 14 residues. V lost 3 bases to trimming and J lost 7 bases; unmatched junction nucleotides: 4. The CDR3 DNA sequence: TGCGCCAGCAGTGATGACAGGGGATCTGAAAAACTGTTTTTT. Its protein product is CASSDDRGSEKLFF.

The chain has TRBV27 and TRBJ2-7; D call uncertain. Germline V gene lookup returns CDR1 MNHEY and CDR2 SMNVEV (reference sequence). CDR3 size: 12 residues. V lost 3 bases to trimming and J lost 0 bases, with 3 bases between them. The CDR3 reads CASSFLSYEQYF. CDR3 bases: TGTGCCAGCAGTTTCCTCTCCTACGAGCAGTACTTC.

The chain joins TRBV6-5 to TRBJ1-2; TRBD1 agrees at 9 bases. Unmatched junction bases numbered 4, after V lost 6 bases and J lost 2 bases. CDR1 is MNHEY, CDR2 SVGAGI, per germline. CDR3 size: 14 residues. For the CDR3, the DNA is TGTGCCAGCAGGACCGGGACAGGGAACTATGGCTACACCTTC. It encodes CASRTGTGNYGYTF.

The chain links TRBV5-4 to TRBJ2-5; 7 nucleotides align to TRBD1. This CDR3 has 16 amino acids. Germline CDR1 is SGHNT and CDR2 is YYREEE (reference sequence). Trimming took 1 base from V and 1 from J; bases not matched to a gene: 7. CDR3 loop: CASSLSVGQTQETQYF. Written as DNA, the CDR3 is TGTGCCAGCAGCTTGAGTGTGGGACAGACCCAAGAGACCCAGTACTTC.

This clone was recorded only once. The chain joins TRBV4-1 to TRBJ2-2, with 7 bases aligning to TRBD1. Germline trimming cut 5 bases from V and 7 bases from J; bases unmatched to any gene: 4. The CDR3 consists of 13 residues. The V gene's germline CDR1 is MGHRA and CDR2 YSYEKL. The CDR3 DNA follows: TGCGCCAGCAGCTCCTACAGGGGCGGGGAGCTGTTTTTT. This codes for CASSSYRGGELFF.

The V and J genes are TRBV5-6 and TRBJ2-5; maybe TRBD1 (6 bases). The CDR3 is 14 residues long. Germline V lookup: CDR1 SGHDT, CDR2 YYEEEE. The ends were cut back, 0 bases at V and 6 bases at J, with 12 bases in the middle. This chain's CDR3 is CASSLEQGRKTQYF. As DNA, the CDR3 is TGTGCCAGCAGCTTGGAACAGGGACGGAAGACCCAGTACTTC.

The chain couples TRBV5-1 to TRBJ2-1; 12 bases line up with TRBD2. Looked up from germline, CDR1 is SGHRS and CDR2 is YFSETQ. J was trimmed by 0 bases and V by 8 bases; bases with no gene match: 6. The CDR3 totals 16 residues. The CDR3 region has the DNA TGCGCCAGTACTAGCGGGGGGACGAGCTCCTACAATGAGCAGTTCTTC. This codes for CASTSGGTSSYNEQFF.

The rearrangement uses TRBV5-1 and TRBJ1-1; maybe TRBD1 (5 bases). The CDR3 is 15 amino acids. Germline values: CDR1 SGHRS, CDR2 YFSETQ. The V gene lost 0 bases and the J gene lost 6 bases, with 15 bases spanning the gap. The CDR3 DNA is TGCGCCAGCAGCTTGGTGGAAGGGGCTGACGCTGAAGCTTTCTTT. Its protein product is CASSLVEGADAEAFF.